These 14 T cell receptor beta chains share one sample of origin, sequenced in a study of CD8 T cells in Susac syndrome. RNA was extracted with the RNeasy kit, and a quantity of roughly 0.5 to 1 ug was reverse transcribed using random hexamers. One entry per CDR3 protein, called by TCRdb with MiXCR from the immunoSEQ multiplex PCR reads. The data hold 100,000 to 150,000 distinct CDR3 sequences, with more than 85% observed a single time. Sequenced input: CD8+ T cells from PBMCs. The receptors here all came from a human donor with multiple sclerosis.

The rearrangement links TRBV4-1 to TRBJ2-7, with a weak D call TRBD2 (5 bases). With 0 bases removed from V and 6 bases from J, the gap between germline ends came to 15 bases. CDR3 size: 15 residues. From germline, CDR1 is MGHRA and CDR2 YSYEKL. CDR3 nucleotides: TGCGCCAGCAGCCAAGATTATAGAGGAGGTGGCGAGCAGTACTTC. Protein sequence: CASSQDYRGGGEQYF.

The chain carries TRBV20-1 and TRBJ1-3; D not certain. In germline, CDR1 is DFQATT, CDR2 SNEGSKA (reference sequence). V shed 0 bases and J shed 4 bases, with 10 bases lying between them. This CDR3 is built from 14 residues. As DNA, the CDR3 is TGCAGTGCTAGAGATCTAAAGCGGGGAAACACCATATATTTT. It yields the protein CSARDLKRGNTIYF.

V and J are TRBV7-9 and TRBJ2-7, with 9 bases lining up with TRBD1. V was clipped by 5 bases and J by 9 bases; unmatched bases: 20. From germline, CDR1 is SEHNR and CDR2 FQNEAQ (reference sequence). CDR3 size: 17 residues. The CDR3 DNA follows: TGTGCCAGCAGCCCACGAAGAACCGGGGACAGGGTTCCTATGCAGTACTTC. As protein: CASSPRRTGDRVPMQYF. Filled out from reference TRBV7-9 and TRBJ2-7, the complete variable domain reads DTGVSQNPRHKITKRGQNVTFRCDPISEHNRLYWYRQTLGQGPEFLTYFQNEAQLEKSRLLSDRFSAERPKGSFSTLEIQRTEQGDSAMYLCASSPRRTGDRVPMQYFGPGTRLTVT.

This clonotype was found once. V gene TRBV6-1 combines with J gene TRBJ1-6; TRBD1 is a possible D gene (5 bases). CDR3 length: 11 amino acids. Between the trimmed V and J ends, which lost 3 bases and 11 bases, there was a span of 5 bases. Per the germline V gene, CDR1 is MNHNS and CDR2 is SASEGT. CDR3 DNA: TGTGCCAGCAGTGAGGGGGCACCCCTCCACTTT. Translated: CASSEGAPLHF.

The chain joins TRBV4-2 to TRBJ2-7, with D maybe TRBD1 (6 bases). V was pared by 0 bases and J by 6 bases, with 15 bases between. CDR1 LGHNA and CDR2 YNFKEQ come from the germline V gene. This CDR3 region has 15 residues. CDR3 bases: TGTGCCAGCAGCCAAGAGCACTGGATCAGGGGCGAGCAGTACTTC. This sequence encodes CASSQEHWIRGEQYF.

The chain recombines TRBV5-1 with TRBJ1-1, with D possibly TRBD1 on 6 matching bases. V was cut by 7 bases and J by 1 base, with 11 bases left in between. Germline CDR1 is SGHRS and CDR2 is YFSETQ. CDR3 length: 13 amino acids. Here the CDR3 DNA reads TGCGCCAGCCACAGGGTCGGGAACACTGAAGCTTTCTTT. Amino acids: CASHRVGNTEAFF.

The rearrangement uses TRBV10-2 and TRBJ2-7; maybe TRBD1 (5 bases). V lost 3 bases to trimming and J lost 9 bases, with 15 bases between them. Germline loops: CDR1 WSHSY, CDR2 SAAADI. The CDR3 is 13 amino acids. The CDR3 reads CASSENRSQGQYF. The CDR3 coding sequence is TGCGCCAGCAGTGAAAATAGGTCCCAGGGGCAGTACTTC.

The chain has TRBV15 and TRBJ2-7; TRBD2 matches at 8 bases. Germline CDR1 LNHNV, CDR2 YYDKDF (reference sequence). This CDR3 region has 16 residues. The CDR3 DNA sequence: TGTGCCACCAGCAGAGATCTAGCGGGCCGTTTCGACGAGCAATACGTC. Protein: CATSRDLAGRFDEQYV.

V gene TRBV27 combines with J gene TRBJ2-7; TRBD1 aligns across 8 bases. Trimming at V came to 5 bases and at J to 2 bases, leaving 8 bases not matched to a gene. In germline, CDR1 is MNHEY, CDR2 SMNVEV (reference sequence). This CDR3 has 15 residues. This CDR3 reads CASSSPGQGTYEQYF. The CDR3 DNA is TGTGCCAGCAGTAGTCCCGGACAGGGCACCTACGAGCAGTACTTC.

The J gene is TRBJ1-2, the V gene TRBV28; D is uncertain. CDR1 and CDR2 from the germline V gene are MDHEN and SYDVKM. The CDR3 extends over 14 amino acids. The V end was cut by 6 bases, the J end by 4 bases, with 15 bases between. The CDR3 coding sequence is TGTGCCAGCAGGACCATAGACGGCCCCTATGGCTACACCTTC. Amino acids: CASRTIDGPYGYTF.

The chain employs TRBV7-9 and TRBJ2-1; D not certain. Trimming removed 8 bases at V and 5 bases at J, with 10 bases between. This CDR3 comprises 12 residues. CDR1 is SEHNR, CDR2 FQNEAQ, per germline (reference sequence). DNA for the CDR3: TGTGCCAGCTCCTTTGTGGACAATGAGCAGTTCTTC. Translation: CASSFVDNEQFF.

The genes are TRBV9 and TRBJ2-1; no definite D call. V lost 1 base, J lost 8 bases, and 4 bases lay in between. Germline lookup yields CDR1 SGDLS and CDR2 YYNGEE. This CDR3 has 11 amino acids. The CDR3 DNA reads TGTGCCAGCAGCGTAACCGATGAGCAGTTCTTC. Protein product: CASSVTDEQFF.

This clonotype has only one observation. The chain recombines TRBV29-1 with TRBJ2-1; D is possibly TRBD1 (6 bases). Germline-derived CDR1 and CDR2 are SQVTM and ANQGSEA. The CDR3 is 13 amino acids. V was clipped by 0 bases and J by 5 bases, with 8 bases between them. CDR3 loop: CSVEDRTDNEQFF. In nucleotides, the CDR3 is TGCAGCGTTGAAGATCGGACAGACAATGAGCAGTTCTTC.

CDR3 in DNA: TGTGCCAGCAAGGACGATAACACCTTGCGGGGGGAGACCCAGTACTTC. Amino acid sequence: CASKDDNTLRGETQYF. V and J are TRBV3-1 and TRBJ2-5, with 7 bases matching TRBD2. V was pared by 7 bases and J by 5 bases, with 16 bases of the junction left unmatched. Germline assignment: CDR1 LGHDT and CDR2 YNNKEL (reference sequence). The CDR3 spans 16 residues.